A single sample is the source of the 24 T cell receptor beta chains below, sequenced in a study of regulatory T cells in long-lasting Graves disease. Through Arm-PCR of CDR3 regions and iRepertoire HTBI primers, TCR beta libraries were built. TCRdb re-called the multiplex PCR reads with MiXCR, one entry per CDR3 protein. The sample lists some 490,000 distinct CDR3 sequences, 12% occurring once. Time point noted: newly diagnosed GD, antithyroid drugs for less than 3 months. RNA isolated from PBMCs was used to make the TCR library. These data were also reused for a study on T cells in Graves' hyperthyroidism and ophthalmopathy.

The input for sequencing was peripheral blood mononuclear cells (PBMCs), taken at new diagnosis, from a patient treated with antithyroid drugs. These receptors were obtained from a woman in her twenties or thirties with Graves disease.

DNA for the CDR3: TGCAGTGCTGGGCGAGACAGGGCTGACACCGGGGAGCTGTTTTTT. It specifies CSAGRDRADTGELFF. The V gene is TRBV20-1, the J gene TRBJ2-2; 7 bases are shared with TRBD1. The junction had 9 bases not matched to a gene; V was cut back by 5 bases and J by 3 bases. The CDR3 is 15 amino acids. The V gene's germline CDR1 is DFQATT and CDR2 SNEGSKA (reference sequence).

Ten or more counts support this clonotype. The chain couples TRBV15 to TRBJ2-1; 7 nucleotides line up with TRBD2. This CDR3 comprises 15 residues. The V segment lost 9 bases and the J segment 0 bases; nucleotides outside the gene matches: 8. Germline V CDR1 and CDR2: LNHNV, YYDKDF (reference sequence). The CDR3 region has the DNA TGTGCCACTGGAGCGGGCGGGGGCTCCTACAATGAGCAGTTCTTC. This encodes CATGAGGGSYNEQFF.

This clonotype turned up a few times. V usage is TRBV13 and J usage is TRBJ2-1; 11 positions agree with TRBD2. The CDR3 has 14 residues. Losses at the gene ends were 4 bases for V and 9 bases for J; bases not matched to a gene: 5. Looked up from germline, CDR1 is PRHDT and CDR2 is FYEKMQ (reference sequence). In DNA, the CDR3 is TGTGCCAGCAGCTCTAGCGGGAGGCTTGGTGAGCAGTTCTTC. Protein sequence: CASSSSGRLGEQFF.

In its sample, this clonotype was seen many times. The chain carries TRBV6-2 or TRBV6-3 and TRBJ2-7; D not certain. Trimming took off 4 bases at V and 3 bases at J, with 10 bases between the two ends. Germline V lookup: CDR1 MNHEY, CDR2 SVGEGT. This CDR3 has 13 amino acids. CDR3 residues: CASSSRQLYEQYF. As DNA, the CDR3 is TGTGCCAGCAGTTCCCGACAACTCTACGAGCAGTACTTC.

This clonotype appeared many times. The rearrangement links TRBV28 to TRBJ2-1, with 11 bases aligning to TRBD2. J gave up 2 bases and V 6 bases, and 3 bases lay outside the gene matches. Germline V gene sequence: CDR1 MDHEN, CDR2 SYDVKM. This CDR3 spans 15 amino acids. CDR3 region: CASSATSGAYNEQFF. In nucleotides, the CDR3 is TGTGCCAGCAGCGCGACTAGCGGGGCCTACAATGAGCAGTTCTTC.

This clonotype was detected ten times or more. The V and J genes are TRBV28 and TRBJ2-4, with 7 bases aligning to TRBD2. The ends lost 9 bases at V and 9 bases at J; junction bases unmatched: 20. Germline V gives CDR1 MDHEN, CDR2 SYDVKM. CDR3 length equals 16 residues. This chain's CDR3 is CASRPGAGVGGFIQYF. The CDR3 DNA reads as TGTGCCAGTCGCCCCGGGGCGGGAGTTGGTGGTTTCATTCAGTACTTC.

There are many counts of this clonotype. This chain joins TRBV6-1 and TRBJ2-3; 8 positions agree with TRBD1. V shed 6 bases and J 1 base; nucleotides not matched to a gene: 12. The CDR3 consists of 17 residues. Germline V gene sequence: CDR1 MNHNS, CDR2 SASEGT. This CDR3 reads CASSRDRSPLGTDTQYF. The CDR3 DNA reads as TGTGCCAGCAGCCGGGACAGGTCTCCTCTAGGCACAGATACGCAGTATTTT.

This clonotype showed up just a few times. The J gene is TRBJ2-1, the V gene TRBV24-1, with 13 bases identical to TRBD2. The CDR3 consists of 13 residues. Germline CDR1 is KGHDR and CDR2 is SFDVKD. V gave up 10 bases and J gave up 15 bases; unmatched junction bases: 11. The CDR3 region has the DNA TGTGCCACGGGGACTAGCGGGGAACAATGGAGGTTCTTC. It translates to CATGTSGEQWRFF.

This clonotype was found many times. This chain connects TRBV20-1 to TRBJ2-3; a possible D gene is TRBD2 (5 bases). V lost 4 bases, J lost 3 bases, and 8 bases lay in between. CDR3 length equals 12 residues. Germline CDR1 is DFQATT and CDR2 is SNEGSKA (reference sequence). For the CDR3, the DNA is TGCAGTGCTAAACGAGGGACAGATACGCAGTATTTT. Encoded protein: CSAKRGTDTQYF.

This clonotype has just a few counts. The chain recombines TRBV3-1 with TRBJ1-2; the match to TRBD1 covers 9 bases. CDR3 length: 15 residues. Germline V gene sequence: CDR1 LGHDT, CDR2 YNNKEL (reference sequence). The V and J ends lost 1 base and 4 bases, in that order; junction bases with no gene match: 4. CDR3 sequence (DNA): TGTGCCAGCAGCCAAGCCGGGACAGGGTCCTATGGCTACACCTTC. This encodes CASSQAGTGSYGYTF.

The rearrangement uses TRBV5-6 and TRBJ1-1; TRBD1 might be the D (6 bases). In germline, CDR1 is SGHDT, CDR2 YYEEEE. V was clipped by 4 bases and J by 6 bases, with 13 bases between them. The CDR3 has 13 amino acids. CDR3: CASSQGGPPEAFF. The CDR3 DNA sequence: TGTGCCAGCAGCCAAGGGGGGCCCCCTGAAGCTTTCTTT.

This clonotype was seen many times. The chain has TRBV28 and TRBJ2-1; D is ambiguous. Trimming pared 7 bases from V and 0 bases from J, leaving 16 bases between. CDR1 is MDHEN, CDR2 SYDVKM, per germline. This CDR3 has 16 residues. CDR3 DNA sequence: TGTGCCAGCAAGCCCCCGGTCGGTGGCTCCTACAATGAGCAGTTCTTC. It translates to CASKPPVGGSYNEQFF.

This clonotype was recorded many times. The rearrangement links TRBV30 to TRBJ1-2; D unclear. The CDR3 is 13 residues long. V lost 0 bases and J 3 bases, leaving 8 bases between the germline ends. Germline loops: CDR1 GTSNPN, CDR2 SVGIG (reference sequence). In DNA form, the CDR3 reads TGTGCCTGGAGTGTGGGCCAATACTATGGCTACACCTTC. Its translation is CAWSVGQYYGYTF.

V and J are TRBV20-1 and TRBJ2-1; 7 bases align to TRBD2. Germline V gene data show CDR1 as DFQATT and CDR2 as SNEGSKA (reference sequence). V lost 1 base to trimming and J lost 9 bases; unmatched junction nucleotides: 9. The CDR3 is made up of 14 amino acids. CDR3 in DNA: TGCAGTGCTAGAGTACCGGGAGGATCCGGTGAGCAGTTCTTC. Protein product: CSARVPGGSGEQFF.

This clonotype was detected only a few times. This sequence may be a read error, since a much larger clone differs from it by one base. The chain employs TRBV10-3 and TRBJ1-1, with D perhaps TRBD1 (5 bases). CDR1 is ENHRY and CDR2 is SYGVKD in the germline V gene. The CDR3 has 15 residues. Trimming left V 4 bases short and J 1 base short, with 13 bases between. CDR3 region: CAISGPGRSNTEAFF. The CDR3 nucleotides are TGTGCCATCAGTGGACCGGGACGGTCGAACACTGAAGCTTTCTTT.

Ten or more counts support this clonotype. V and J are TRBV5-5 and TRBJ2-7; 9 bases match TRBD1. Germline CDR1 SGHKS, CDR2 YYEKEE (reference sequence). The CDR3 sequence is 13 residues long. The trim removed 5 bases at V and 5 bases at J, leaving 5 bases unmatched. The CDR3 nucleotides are TGTGCCAGCAGACTAACAGGGGGCGACGAGCAGTACTTC. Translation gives CASRLTGGDEQYF. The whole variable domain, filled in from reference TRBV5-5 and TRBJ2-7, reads DAGVTQSPTHLIKTRGQQVTLRCSPISGHKSVSWYQQVLGQGPQFIFQYYEKEERGRGNFPDRFSARQFPNYSSELNVNALLLGDSALYLCASRLTGGDEQYFGPGTRLTVT.

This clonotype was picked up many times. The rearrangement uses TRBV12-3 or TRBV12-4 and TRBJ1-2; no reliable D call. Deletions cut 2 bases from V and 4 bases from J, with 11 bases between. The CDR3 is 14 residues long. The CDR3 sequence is CASSLLNGFYGYTF. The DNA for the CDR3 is TGTGCCAGCAGTTTACTCAATGGATTCTATGGCTACACCTTC.

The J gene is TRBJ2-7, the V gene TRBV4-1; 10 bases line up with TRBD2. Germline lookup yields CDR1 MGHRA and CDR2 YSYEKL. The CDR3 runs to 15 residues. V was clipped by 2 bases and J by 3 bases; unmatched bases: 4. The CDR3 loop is CASSQIAGGVYEQYF. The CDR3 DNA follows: TGCGCCAGCAGCCAAATAGCGGGAGGTGTCTACGAGCAGTACTTC.

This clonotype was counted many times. CDR3 DNA sequence: TGTGCCAGCAGCAACAGGTCTGGAGAAGCTTTCTTT. It yields the protein CASSNRSGEAFF. The chain is built from TRBV12-3 or TRBV12-4 and TRBJ1-1; possible D gene TRBD1, 5 bases. V was cut by 6 bases and J by 8 bases, with 13 bases left in between. CDR3 length: 12 amino acids.

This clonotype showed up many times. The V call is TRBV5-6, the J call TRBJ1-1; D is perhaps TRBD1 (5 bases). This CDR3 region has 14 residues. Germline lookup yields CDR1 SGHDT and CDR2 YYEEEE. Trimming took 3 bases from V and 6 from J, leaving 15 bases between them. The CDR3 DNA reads TGTGCCAGCAGCTCGACACAGGCCTGGGCTGAAGCTTTCTTT. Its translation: CASSSTQAWAEAFF.

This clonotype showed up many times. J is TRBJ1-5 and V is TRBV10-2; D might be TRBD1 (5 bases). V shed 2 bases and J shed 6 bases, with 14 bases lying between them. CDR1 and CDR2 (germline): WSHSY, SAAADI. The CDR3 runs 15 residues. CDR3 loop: CASSEGGREGQPQHF. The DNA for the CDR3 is TGCGCCAGCAGTGAGGGTGGCAGGGAGGGTCAGCCCCAGCATTTT.

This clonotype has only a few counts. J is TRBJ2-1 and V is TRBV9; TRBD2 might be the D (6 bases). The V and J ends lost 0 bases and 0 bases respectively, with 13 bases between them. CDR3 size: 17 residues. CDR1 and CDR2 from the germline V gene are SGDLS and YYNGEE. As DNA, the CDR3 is TGTGCCAGCAGCGTAGCAGGCGGGACTTACTCCTACAATGAGCAGTTCTTC. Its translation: CASSVAGGTYSYNEQFF.

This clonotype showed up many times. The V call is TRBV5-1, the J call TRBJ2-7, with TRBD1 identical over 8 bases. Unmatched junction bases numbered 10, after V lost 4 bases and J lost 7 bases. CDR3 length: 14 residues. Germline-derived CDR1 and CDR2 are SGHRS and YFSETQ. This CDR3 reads CASSPYPGTGEQYF. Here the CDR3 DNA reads TGCGCCAGCAGCCCATACCCCGGGACAGGAGAGCAGTACTTC. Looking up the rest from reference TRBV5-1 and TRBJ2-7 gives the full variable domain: KAGVTQTPRYLIKTRGQQVTLSCSPISGHRSVSWYQQTPGQGLQFLFEYFSETQRNKGNFPGRFSGRQFSNSRSEMNVSTLELGDSALYLCASSPYPGTGEQYFGPGTRLTVT.

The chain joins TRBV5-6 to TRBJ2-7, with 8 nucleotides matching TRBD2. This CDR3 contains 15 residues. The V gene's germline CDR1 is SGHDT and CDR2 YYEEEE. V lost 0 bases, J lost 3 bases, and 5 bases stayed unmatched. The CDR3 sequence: CASSLGTSRYYEQYF. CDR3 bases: TGTGCCAGCAGCTTGGGGACTAGCAGATACTACGAGCAGTACTTC.